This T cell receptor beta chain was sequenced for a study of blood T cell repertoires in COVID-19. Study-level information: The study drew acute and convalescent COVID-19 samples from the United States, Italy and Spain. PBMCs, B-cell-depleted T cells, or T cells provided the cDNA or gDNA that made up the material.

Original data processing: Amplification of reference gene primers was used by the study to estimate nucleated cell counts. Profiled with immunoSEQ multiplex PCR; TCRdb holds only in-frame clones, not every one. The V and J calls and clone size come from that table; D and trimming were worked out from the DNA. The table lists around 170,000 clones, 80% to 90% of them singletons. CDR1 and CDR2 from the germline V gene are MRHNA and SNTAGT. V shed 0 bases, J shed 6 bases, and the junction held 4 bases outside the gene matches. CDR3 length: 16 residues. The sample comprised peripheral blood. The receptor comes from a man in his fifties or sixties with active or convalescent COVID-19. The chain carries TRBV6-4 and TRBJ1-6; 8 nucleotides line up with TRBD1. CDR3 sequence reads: CASSDSGQVLNSPLHF. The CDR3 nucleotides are TGTGCCAGCAGTGACTCGGGACAGGTTCTTAATTCACCCCTCCACTTT.